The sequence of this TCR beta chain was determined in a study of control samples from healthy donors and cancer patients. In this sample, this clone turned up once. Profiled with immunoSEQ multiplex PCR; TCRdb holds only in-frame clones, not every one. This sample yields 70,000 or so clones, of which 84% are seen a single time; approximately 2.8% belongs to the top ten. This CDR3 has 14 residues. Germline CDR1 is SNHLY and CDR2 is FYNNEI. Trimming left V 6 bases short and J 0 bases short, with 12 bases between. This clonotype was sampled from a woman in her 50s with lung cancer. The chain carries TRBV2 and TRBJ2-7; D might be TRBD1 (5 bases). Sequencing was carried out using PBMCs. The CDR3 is CASSETGISYEQYF. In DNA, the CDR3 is TGTGCCAGCAGCGAAACAGGTATCTCCTACGAGCAGTACTTC.